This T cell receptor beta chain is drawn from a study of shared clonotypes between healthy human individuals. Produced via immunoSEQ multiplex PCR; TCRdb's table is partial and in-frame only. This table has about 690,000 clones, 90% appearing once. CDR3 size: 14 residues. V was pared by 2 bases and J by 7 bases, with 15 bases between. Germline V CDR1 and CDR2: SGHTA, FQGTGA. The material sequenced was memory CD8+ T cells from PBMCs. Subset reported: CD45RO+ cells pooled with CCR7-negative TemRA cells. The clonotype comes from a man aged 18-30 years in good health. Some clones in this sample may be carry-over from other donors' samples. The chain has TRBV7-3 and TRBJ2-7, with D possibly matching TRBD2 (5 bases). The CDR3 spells CASSLFLADQEQYF. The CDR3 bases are TGTGCCAGCAGCTTATTTCTAGCAGATCAAGAGCAGTACTTC.